The rows below give T cell receptor beta chains drawn from one sample of a study of technical replicates of blood from a few donors. Assay used: immunoSEQ multiplex PCR; TCRdb lists only in-frame clones, some missing. Of just under 100,000 clones in the sample, 95% were seen once. Source material: T cells isolated from PBMCs. The receptors shown here come from a human donor in good health. Each CDR3 is given with its conserved first and last residue. Fields, in order: J gene, V gene, clone size, D gene, CDR3 protein, CDR3 DNA. D genes are given only for firm matches. The size field is filled for only some rows; it gives once, few, many or a size class.

TRBJ2-1,TRBV6-6,once,.,CASSYGGDYNEQFF,TGTGCCAGCAGTTACGGCGGAGATTACAATGAGCAGTTCTTC
TRBJ2-3,TRBV5-1,.,.,CASNLLPGQTQYF,TGCGCCAGCAACCTACTGCCCGGACAAACGCAGTATTTT
TRBJ1-2,TRBV4-1,once,.,CASSQQVVGGGYTF,TGCGCCAGCAGCCAGCAAGTCGTCGGGGGTGGCTACACCTTC
TRBJ1-3,TRBV5-1,.,.,CASSSEAGNTIYF,TGCGCCAGCAGCTCGGAGGCTGGAAACACCATATATTTT
TRBJ2-7,TRBV4-2,.,TRBD2,CASSQEQLAGGLSYEQYF,TGTGCCAGCAGCCAAGAGCAACTAGCGGGGGGTCTTTCCTACGAGCAGTACTTC
TRBJ2-2,TRBV6-1,.,.,CALGEGYENTGELFF,TGTGCCCTCGGAGAAGGCTACGAGAACACCGGGGAGCTGTTTTTT
TRBJ1-2,TRBV9,.,.,CASSVGTALNYGYTF,TGTGCCAGCAGCGTAGGGACAGCCCTTAACTATGGCTACACCTTC
TRBJ2-1,TRBV6-5,.,.,CASSLQSRNEQFF,TGTGCCAGCAGTTTACAGTCACGCAATGAGCAGTTCTTC
TRBJ2-3,TRBV5-1,.,TRBD2,CARLRASGSPGGTDTQYF,TGCGCCAGACTAAGGGCTAGCGGGAGCCCCGGGGGCACAGATACGCAGTATTTT
TRBJ2-7,TRBV2,.,TRBD2,CASTISGSTVYEQYF,TGTGCCAGCACTATTAGCGGGAGTACCGTTTACGAGCAGTACTTC
TRBJ2-7,TRBV5-1,.,TRBD1,CASSEGQGAYEQYF,TGCGCCAGCAGCGAAGGACAGGGAGCCTACGAGCAGTACTTC
TRBJ1-2,TRBV5-4,.,TRBD1,CASSSRQGDVNGYTF,TGTGCCAGCAGCTCACGACAGGGGGATGTCAATGGCTACACCTTC
TRBJ2-3,TRBV5-1,.,TRBD2,CASSLSVAGAGDTQYF,TGCGCCAGCAGCTTGTCTGTAGCGGGGGCAGGAGATACGCAGTATTTT
TRBJ2-5,TRBV5-1,.,.,CASSPWNSGGETQYF,TGCGCCAGCAGCCCGTGGAATAGTGGGGGGGAGACCCAGTACTTC
TRBJ1-5,TRBV6-5,.,.,CASSYSRQGTQPQHF,TGTGCCAGCAGTTACTCCCGGCAGGGGACTCAGCCCCAGCATTTT
TRBJ1-1,TRBV4-1,.,.,CASSQPTRAIGTEAFF,TGCGCCAGCAGCCAACCCACCAGGGCGATAGGGACTGAAGCTTTCTTT
TRBJ1-1,TRBV5-5,.,TRBD1,CASSLGLQGAFTEAFF,TGTGCCAGCAGCTTGGGGCTACAGGGGGCTTTCACTGAAGCTTTCTTT
TRBJ2-1,TRBV11-2,.,.,CASSPEYRNEQFF,TGTGCCAGCAGCCCCGAGTACCGCAATGAGCAGTTCTTC
TRBJ1-5,TRBV5-1,.,.,CASPNAPGSINQPQHF,TGCGCCAGCCCCAATGCCCCAGGCTCGATCAATCAGCCCCAGCATTTT
TRBJ2-1,TRBV2,.,TRBD2,CASSASTSGPHNEQFF,TGTGCCAGCAGTGCCTCGACTAGCGGCCCTCACAATGAGCAGTTCTTC
TRBJ2-1,TRBV4-1,.,TRBD2,CASSPPTGTSGMNEQFF,TGCGCCAGCAGCCCACCAACCGGGACTAGCGGGATGAATGAGCAGTTCTTC
TRBJ2-5,TRBV5-1,few,TRBD2,CASLQTSGGQETQYF,TGCGCCAGCCTGCAAACTAGCGGGGGGCAAGAGACCCAGTACTTC
TRBJ1-3,TRBV19,.,.,CASSPGDSGNTIYF,TGTGCCAGTAGTCCGGGTGACTCTGGAAACACCATATATTTT
TRBJ2-3,TRBV5-4,.,.,CASSPWAGPTDTQYF,TGTGCCAGCAGCCCTTGGGCAGGGCCGACAGATACGCAGTATTTT
TRBJ1-2,TRBV7-9,.,.,CASSRGGGYTF,TGTGCCAGCAGCCGCGGAGGTGGCTACACCTTC
TRBJ2-6,TRBV13,.,.,CASSPRAFPGANVLTF,TGTGCCAGCAGCCCCCGAGCTTTCCCTGGGGCCAACGTCCTGACTTTC
TRBJ2-7,TRBV5-1,once,.,CASSLTVSAGGIHYEQYF,TGCGCCAGCAGCTTGACGGTTTCAGCCGGCGGGATTCACTACGAGCAGTACTTC